This T cell receptor beta chain originates from a study of long-term antiretroviral therapy in people with HIV. As for the study in general: The study's earliest collections predate the 2015 immediate-ART recommendation by about a decade. The study's findings and limits: Someone took the blood between about 2003 and 2017, maybe while older ART regimens were in use.

immunoSEQ v3.0 was run at survey level. Per-sample targets for sequencing were roughly 40,000-55,000 T-cell genomes. Measured with immunoSEQ multiplex PCR; TCRdb has only the in-frame clones, and not every one. The table includes under 50,000 clones, 94% detected once. Regarding this clone: The target antigen is unknown.

The CDR3 runs to 15 residues. Per germline, CDR1 SGHRS and CDR2 YFSETQ. Unmatched junction bases numbered 3, after V lost 0 bases and J lost 3 bases. J is TRBJ2-1 and V is TRBV5-1, with 7 positions matching TRBD1. The TCR sequence derives from a man aged 25-45 years with HIV. The sequenced sample was unsorted PBMCs, obtained around 9 years after starting antiretroviral therapy. The CDR3 nucleotides are TGCGCCAGCAGCTTGGTAGGGGACAGCTACAATGAGCAGTTCTTC. It is translated as CASSLVGDSYNEQFF.